A selection of T cell receptor beta chains follows, all from one sample in a study of blood T cells in healthy people across ages. TCRdb re-called the 5' RACE reads through MiXCR, storing one row per CDR3 protein. Among about 720,000 distinct CDR3 sequences listed, over 20% were seen once. The specimen was blood. These receptors came from a man between 65 and 85 years old in good health. The CDR3 runs from the conserved cysteine through the conserved F or W. D genes are given only for firm matches. Clone size, where shown, is once, few, many, or a class for clones that have expanded.

CASSALRTDTQYF | TGTGCCAGCAGCGCCCTTCGGACAGATACGCAGTATTTT | few | - | TRBJ2-3 | TRBV9
CASSEMRTADTQYF | TGTGCCAGCAGTGAAATGCGGACGGCGGATACGCAGTATTTT | - | - | TRBJ2-3 | TRBV6-1
CASSFGLGQPTDTQYF | TGTGCCAGCAGCTTCGGATTGGGACAGCCCACAGATACGCAGTATTTT | - | TRBD1 | TRBJ2-3 | TRBV7-9
CASSLSGLVSPEQFF | TGTGCCAGCAGCTTATCTGGACTAGTCTCCCCTGAGCAGTTCTTC | - | TRBD2 | TRBJ2-1 | TRBV7-9
CASARTGGTDTQYF | TGTGCCAGCGCACGGACAGGGGGTACAGATACGCAGTATTTT | - | TRBD1 | TRBJ2-3 | TRBV13
CAPPPTGLAGETQYF | TGTGCCCCCCCACCGACAGGGCTTGCCGGAGAGACCCAGTACTTC | - | TRBD1 | TRBJ2-5 | TRBV28
CSTDPLSRGDGYTF | TGCAGCACTGACCCCCTGTCTCGTGGCGATGGCTACACCTTC | few | - | TRBJ1-2 | TRBV29-1
CSVEGTSGNLETQYF | TGCAGCGTTGAGGGGACTAGCGGGAATCTAGAGACCCAGTACTTC | few | TRBD2 | TRBJ2-5 | TRBV29-1
CSTDKANYGYTF | TGCAGCACTGACAAAGCTAACTATGGCTACACCTTC | - | - | TRBJ1-2 | TRBV29-1
CASSWTGGKDTQYF | TGCGCCAGCAGCTGGACAGGGGGCAAAGATACGCAGTATTTT | few | TRBD1 | TRBJ2-3 | TRBV5-1
CASRRTSGSFEQFF | TGTGCCAGCAGGAGGACTAGCGGGAGTTTTGAGCAGTTCTTC | few | TRBD2 | TRBJ2-1 | TRBV12-3/TRBV12-4
CASSRDTSVGGYTF | TGTGCCAGCAGCCGGGACACCTCCGTGGGGGGCTACACCTTC | - | - | TRBJ1-2 | TRBV3-1
CASRRRSGPDTEAFF | TGTGCCAGCAGACGTCGCTCAGGTCCGGACACTGAAGCTTTCTTT | - | - | TRBJ1-1 | TRBV12-3/TRBV12-4